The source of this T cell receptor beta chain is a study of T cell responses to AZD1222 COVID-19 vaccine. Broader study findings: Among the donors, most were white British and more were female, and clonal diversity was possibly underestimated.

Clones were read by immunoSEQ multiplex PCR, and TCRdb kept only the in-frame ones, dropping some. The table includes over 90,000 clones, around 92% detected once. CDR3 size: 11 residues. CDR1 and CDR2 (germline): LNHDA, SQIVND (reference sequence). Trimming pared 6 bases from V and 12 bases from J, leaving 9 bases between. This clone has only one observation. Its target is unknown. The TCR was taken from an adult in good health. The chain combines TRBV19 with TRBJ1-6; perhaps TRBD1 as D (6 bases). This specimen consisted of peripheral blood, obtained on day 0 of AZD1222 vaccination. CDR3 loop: CASRETGPLHF. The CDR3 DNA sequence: TGTGCCAGTAGGGAGACAGGACCCCTCCACTTT.